The 16 T cell receptor beta chains in this list originate from one sample, sequenced in a study of shared clonotypes between healthy human individuals. The protocol was immunoSEQ multiplex PCR, while the TCRdb copy is restricted to in-frame clones and leaves out a portion. The sample records under 1 million clones, around 96% being singletons. CD45RO-negative, CCR7-positively selected cells formed the naive CD8 fraction, excluding terminally differentiated effector memory CD45RA+ cells. The material sequenced was naive CD8+ T cells sorted from blood. The receptor set was obtained from a man aged 25 to 40 in good health.

The chain recombines TRBV7-9 with TRBJ2-5; 10 bases agree with TRBD1. Germline V lookup: CDR1 SEHNR, CDR2 FQNEAQ (reference sequence). J gave up 2 bases and V 1 base, and 4 bases lay outside the gene matches. This CDR3 is built from 16 residues. CDR3 region: CASSLGQGAAQETQYF. The CDR3 DNA reads TGTGCCAGCAGCTTAGGACAGGGGGCAGCGCAAGAGACCCAGTACTTC.

The chain recombines TRBV30 with TRBJ1-1, with a weak D call TRBD1 (5 bases). Germline CDR1 reads GTSNPN; CDR2 reads SVGIG (reference sequence). CDR3 length equals 14 residues. With 4 bases removed from V and 4 bases from J, the gap between germline ends came to 16 bases. CDR3: CAWTLGGVSTEAFF. The CDR3 coding sequence is TGTGCCTGGACCCTGGGGGGGGTCAGCACTGAAGCTTTCTTT.

The chain combines TRBV7-9 with TRBJ2-2; D possibly matches TRBD1 or TRBD2 (5 bases each). There are 16 residues in the CDR3. V was shortened by 5 bases and J by 0 bases, with 13 bases between the two germline ends. Per germline, CDR1 SEHNR and CDR2 FQNEAQ (reference sequence). The CDR3 here is CASSLEGLANTGELFF. Here the CDR3 DNA reads TGTGCCAGCAGCCTTGAGGGGCTAGCGAACACCGGGGAGCTGTTTTTT. Complete variable domain (other parts from reference TRBV7-9 and TRBJ2-2): DTGVSQNPRHKITKRGQNVTFRCDPISEHNRLYWYRQTLGQGPEFLTYFQNEAQLEKSRLLSDRFSAERPKGSFSTLEIQRTEQGDSAMYLCASSLEGLANTGELFFGEGSRLTVL.

The rearrangement joins TRBV10-3 to TRBJ2-1; weak D call: TRBD2 (6 bases). Germline-derived CDR1 and CDR2 are ENHRY and SYGVKD. The CDR3 covers 13 residues. The V gene lost 2 bases and the J gene lost 9 bases, with 11 bases spanning the gap. CDR3 amino acids: CAISEPTRGEQFF. The CDR3 region has the DNA TGTGCCATCAGTGAGCCGACTAGAGGTGAGCAGTTCTTC.

CDR3 sequence reads: CASSYTAGVTDTQYF. CDR3 DNA: TGTGCCAGCAGTTACACAGCGGGAGTGACCGATACGCAGTATTTT. V is TRBV6-5 and J is TRBJ2-3; TRBD2 matches 8 bases. The CDR3 sequence is 15 residues long. Germline V gene sequence: CDR1 MNHEY, CDR2 SVGAGI. V was pared by 2 bases and J by 6 bases, with 7 bases of the junction left unmatched.

This clone has only a few counts. The chain joins TRBV6-1 to TRBJ2-7; 7 nucleotides match TRBD1. The V gene end was trimmed by 0 bases and the J gene end by 3 bases; junction bases not matched to a gene: 5. The CDR3 contains 15 residues. Germline V gene data show CDR1 as MNHNS and CDR2 as SASEGT. This CDR3 reads CASSEALGQFYEQYF. CDR3 nucleotide sequence: TGTGCCAGCAGTGAAGCCTTGGGACAGTTCTACGAGCAGTACTTC.

This clone was recorded only once. V gene TRBV19 combines with J gene TRBJ1-1; D ambiguous. Deletions cut 3 bases from V and 5 bases from J, with 7 bases between. Germline CDR1 and CDR2: LNHDA and SQIVND (reference sequence). The CDR3 has 12 residues. DNA of the CDR3: TGTGCCAGTAGTATTATGGGGACTGAAGCTTTCTTT. The encoded protein is CASSIMGTEAFF. Supplemented by reference TRBV19 and TRBJ1-1, the full variable domain reads DGGITQSPKYLFRKEGQNVTLSCEQNLNHDAMYWYRQDPGQGLRLIYYSQIVNDFQKGDIAEGYSVSREKKESFPLTVTSAQKNPTAFYLCASSIMGTEAFFGQGTRLTVV.

The chain combines TRBV5-1 with TRBJ1-1; D is ambiguous. Germline lookup yields CDR1 SGHRS and CDR2 YFSETQ. V was pared by 3 bases and J by 0 bases, with 15 bases between. The CDR3 spans 16 residues. As DNA, the CDR3 is TGCGCCAGCAGCTCTGTTGGGTCGCAGTTGAACACTGAAGCTTTCTTT. Translation: CASSSVGSQLNTEAFF.

This sequence joins TRBV7-9 and TRBJ1-3; no reliable D call. Germline CDR1 SEHNR, CDR2 FQNEAQ (reference sequence). CDR3 length: 15 residues. V shed 5 bases and J shed 1 base, with 12 bases lying between them. CDR3 amino acids: CASSGRSESGNTIYF. For the CDR3, the DNA is TGTGCCAGCAGCGGACGCAGCGAATCTGGAAACACCATATATTTT. Full variable domain (rest looked up from reference TRBV7-9 and TRBJ1-3): DTGVSQNPRHKITKRGQNVTFRCDPISEHNRLYWYRQTLGQGPEFLTYFQNEAQLEKSRLLSDRFSAERPKGSFSTLEIQRTEQGDSAMYLCASSGRSESGNTIYFGEGSWLTVV.

The J gene is TRBJ1-2, the V gene TRBV11-2; 8 bases agree with TRBD1. V dropped 5 bases and J dropped 5; count of bases not matched to a gene: 4. Germline loops: CDR1 SGHAT, CDR2 FQNNGV. This CDR3 is built from 13 residues. The CDR3 is CASSPWTGYGYTF. Written as DNA, the CDR3 is TGTGCCAGCAGCCCTTGGACAGGGTATGGCTACACCTTC.

The rearrangement joins TRBV13 to TRBJ2-3; 11 bases line up with TRBD2. Germline lookup yields CDR1 PRHDT and CDR2 FYEKMQ (reference sequence). The trim removed 1 base at V and 1 base at J, leaving 16 bases unmatched. The CDR3 has 21 amino acids. The CDR3 loop is CASSLVTPGLAEEVGTDTQYF. Written as DNA, the CDR3 is TGTGCCAGCAGCTTAGTAACTCCGGGACTAGCGGAAGAGGTTGGCACAGATACGCAGTATTTT.

The chain's CDR3 is CASSFDGNEQFF. The CDR3 nucleotides read TGTGCCAGCAGCTTCGACGGGAATGAGCAGTTCTTC. J is TRBJ2-1 and V is TRBV6-5, with D hard to call. Germline values: CDR1 MNHEY, CDR2 SVGAGI. The V and J ends lost 6 bases and 7 bases respectively, with 10 bases between them. This CDR3 region has 12 residues.

This clone has just one count. Additional DNA sequences in this sample encode the identical CDR3. The chain combines TRBV6-6 with TRBJ2-7; 9 bases fit TRBD1. The junction had 5 bases not matched to a gene; V was cut back by 0 bases and J by 5 bases. The germline V gene encodes CDR1 MNHNY and CDR2 SVGAGI (reference sequence). The CDR3 runs 15 residues. The CDR3 loop is CASSYSLDRGNEQYF. As DNA, the CDR3 is TGTGCCAGCAGTTACTCCCTGGACAGGGGCAACGAGCAGTACTTC.

The chain employs TRBV7-8 and TRBJ2-5; 11 nucleotides agree with TRBD2. Germline V gene data show CDR1 as SGHVS and CDR2 as FQNEAQ. This CDR3 region has 13 residues. V dropped 2 bases and J dropped 10; count of bases not matched to a gene: 3. This chain's CDR3 is CASSLSSGRDQYF. The CDR3 nucleotides are TGTGCCAGCAGCTTAAGTAGCGGGAGGGACCAGTACTTC. Full variable domain (outside the CDR3, taken from reference TRBV7-8 and TRBJ2-5): GAGVSQSPRYKVAKRGQDVALRCDPISGHVSLFWYQQALGQGPEFLTYFQNEAQLDKSGLPSDRFFAERPEGSVSTLKIQRTQQEDSAVYLCASSLSSGRDQYFGPGTRLLVL.

This chain joins TRBV27 and TRBJ2-7, with 13 bases lining up with TRBD2. Germline V gene lookup returns CDR1 MNHEY and CDR2 SMNVEV (reference sequence). Trimming took 5 bases from V and 2 from J; bases not matched to a gene: 21. The CDR3 contains 21 residues. The CDR3 DNA reads as TGTGCCAGCAGTGGTTTAAGGACTAGCGGGAGCGGGGACGTGAGGGCCTACGAGCAGTACTTC. Protein sequence: CASSGLRTSGSGDVRAYEQYF.

The chain employs TRBV4-1 and TRBJ2-1, with 8 bases lining up with TRBD2. In germline, CDR1 is MGHRA, CDR2 YSYEKL. The J segment lost 4 bases and the V segment lost 0 bases, leaving 8 bases of the junction unmatched. The CDR3 extends over 17 amino acids. The CDR3 here is CASSQDSALADYNEQFF. CDR3 sequence (DNA): TGCGCCAGCAGCCAAGATTCTGCACTAGCGGATTACAATGAGCAGTTCTTC.